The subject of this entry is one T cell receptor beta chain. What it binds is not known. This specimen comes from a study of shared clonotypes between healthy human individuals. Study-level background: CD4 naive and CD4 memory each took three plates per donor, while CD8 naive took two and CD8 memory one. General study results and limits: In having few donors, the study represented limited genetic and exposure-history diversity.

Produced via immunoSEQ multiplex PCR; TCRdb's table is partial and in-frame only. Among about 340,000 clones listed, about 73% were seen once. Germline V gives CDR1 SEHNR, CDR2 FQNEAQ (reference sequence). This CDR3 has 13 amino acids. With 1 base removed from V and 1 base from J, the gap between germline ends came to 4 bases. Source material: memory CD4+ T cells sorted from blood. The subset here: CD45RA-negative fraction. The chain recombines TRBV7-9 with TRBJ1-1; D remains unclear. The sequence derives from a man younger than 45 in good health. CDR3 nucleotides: TGTGCCAGCAGCTTAGGATGGAACACTGAAGCTTTCTTT. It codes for CASSLGWNTEAFF.